Listed here are 17 T cell receptor beta chains from one sample, sequenced in a study of blood T cell repertoires in COVID-19 (dated by TCRdb to 2018 to 2020). Libraries were prepared through the immunoSEQ multiplex PCR assay. This immuneACCESS table, as held by TCRdb, lists in-frame sequences with V and J called but not all clones. Of the missing ones, under half trace to an unresolved V gene in checked studies; the others have no known cause. This sample lists about 170,000 clones; 84% were detected once. Clones ranked in the top ten supply around 2.7% of the sample. Sequenced input: peripheral blood. The receptor source for this set is a woman over 75 with COVID-19, enrolled during active disease.

The chain uses TRBV24-1 and TRBJ1-5; 9 nucleotides line up with TRBD1. Germline values: CDR1 KGHDR, CDR2 SFDVKD. The CDR3 sequence is 16 residues long. Trimming at V came to 3 bases and at J to 6 bases, leaving 8 bases not matched to a gene. The CDR3 nucleotides read TGTGCCACCAGTGATGGAGGGACAGGGTTTGGTCAGCCCCAGCATTTT. It encodes CATSDGGTGFGQPQHF.

The chain employs TRBV29-1 and TRBJ2-3; 8 bases fit TRBD2. Germline CDR1 SQVTM, CDR2 ANQGSEA. This CDR3 is 14 amino acids long. The ends lost 3 bases at V and 4 bases at J; junction bases unmatched: 6. CDR3 coding DNA: TGCAGCGTTGAGGGGAGCGGGAGCCCAGATACGCAGTATTTT. Translated: CSVEGSGSPDTQYF.

The rearrangement links TRBV7-3 to TRBJ2-7; maybe TRBD2 (5 bases). Per germline, CDR1 SGHTA and CDR2 FQGTGA. This CDR3 has 15 residues. The ends were cut back, 2 bases at V and 4 bases at J, with 15 bases in the middle. In DNA, the CDR3 is TGTGCCAGCAGCTTATATGCGTCGGGATATTACGAGCAGTACTTC. It encodes CASSLYASGYYEQYF.

As regards this clone: An end of the junction differs from the germline gene, which may be a read error. The V and J genes are TRBV7-7 and TRBJ1-1; D possibly corresponds to TRBD1 (5 bases). The CDR3 sequence is 13 residues long. Germline assignment: CDR1 SSHAT and CDR2 FNYEAQ (reference sequence). This chain's CDR3 is CASSLTRVTEAFF. The CDR3 DNA sequence: TGTGCTAGCAGCTTAACCAGGGTTACTGAAGCTTTCTTT.

This chain connects TRBV30 to TRBJ1-6; 9 nucleotides line up with TRBD1. The length of the CDR3 is 16 residues. Germline V lookup: CDR1 GTSNPN, CDR2 SVGIG (reference sequence). Trimming took 2 bases from V and 4 from J; bases not matched to a gene: 6. CDR3: CAWSRKGQGYNSPLHF. The DNA for the CDR3 is TGTGCCTGGAGTCGTAAGGGACAGGGATATAATTCACCCCTCCACTTT.

This clone was recorded once. The genes are TRBV11-3 and TRBJ1-5, with D tentatively TRBD1 (6 bases). CDR3 length: 16 residues. Between the trimmed V and J ends, which lost 0 bases and 4 bases, there was a span of 13 bases. CDR1 is SGHNT, CDR2 YENEEA, per germline. In DNA form, the CDR3 reads TGTGCCAGCAGCTTAGACAGGGGACGCTCAAATCAGCCCCAGCATTTT. It encodes CASSLDRGRSNQPQHF.

The chain is built from TRBV7-9 and TRBJ2-5; possibly TRBD2 for D (6 bases). Trimming left V 3 bases short and J 3 bases short, with 8 bases between. The CDR3 totals 13 residues. The germline V gene encodes CDR1 SEHNR and CDR2 FQNEAQ (reference sequence). The CDR3, as DNA: TGTGCCAGCAGCTTCGCGGGGAAAGAGACCCAGTACTTC. The encoded protein is CASSFAGKETQYF.

This chain joins TRBV5-5 and TRBJ1-3; 7 bases agree with TRBD1. In germline, CDR1 is SGHKS, CDR2 YYEKEE (reference sequence). Losses at the gene ends were 0 bases for V and 0 bases for J; bases not matched to a gene: 6. The CDR3 has 17 residues. In DNA form, the CDR3 reads TGTGCCAGCAGCTTGGTGCCGGCAGGGGGCTCTGGAAACACCATATATTTT. Amino acids: CASSLVPAGGSGNTIYF.

This clone was observed a handful of times. The chain combines TRBV4-2 with TRBJ2-1; TRBD2 aligns across 13 bases. V lost 2 bases, J lost 4 bases, and 2 bases stayed unmatched. The CDR3 length is 16 residues. The germline V gene encodes CDR1 LGHNA and CDR2 YNFKEQ. This chain's CDR3 is CASSQPGLAGYNEQFF. CDR3 DNA sequence: TGTGCCAGCAGCCAACCGGGACTAGCGGGATACAATGAGCAGTTCTTC.

This clone has just a few counts. This chain joins TRBV5-1 and TRBJ1-3; D is possibly TRBD1 (5 bases). Germline-derived CDR1 and CDR2 are SGHRS and YFSETQ. This CDR3 region has 15 residues. Trimming removed 3 bases from V and 0 bases from J, with 10 bases in between. CDR3 sequence (DNA): TGCGCCAGCAGCTGGATGGGGGGCTCTGGAAACACCATATATTTT. As protein: CASSWMGGSGNTIYF.

The chain carries TRBV28 and TRBJ1-4; 8 nucleotides align to TRBD1. The CDR3 contains 15 residues. The junction had 5 bases not matched to a gene; V was cut back by 5 bases and J by 3 bases. Germline V lookup: CDR1 MDHEN, CDR2 SYDVKM. Here the CDR3 reads CASSQTGGPNEKLFF. CDR3 coding DNA: TGTGCCAGCAGTCAAACAGGGGGACCTAATGAAAAACTGTTTTTT.

The genes are TRBV5-5 and TRBJ2-1; D gene uncertain. V lost 0 bases and J lost 0, with 4 bases in between. Germline V CDR1 and CDR2: SGHKS, YYEKEE (reference sequence). This CDR3 is 14 amino acids long. CDR3 sequence: CASSLGSSYNEQFF. CDR3 bases: TGTGCCAGCAGCTTGGGCAGCTCCTACAATGAGCAGTTCTTC.

The gene calls are TRBV30 and TRBJ2-5, with 11 bases that match TRBD2. Trimming at V came to 4 bases and at J to 5 bases, leaving 15 bases not matched to a gene. The CDR3 totals 17 residues. CDR1 and CDR2 from the germline V gene are GTSNPN and SVGIG (reference sequence). The chain's CDR3 is CAWNSRGSGRGVETQYF. The DNA of the CDR3 is TGTGCCTGGAACTCACGGGGTAGCGGGAGGGGCGTGGAGACCCAGTACTTC.

The chain joins TRBV4-1 to TRBJ1-5; TRBD1 aligns across 8 bases. Germline trimming cut 1 base from V and 4 bases from J; bases unmatched to any gene: 3. The CDR3 runs 15 residues. CDR1 and CDR2 from the germline V gene are MGHRA and YSYEKL. The CDR3 DNA sequence: TGCGCCAGCAGCCAAGTACAGGGGGGTAATCAGCCCCAGCATTTT. Translated: CASSQVQGGNQPQHF.

This rearrangement joins TRBV5-1 to TRBJ1-5, with D perhaps matching TRBD1 (6 bases). Per germline, CDR1 SGHRS and CDR2 YFSETQ. Trimming removed 3 bases from V and 3 bases from J, with 13 bases in between. This CDR3 has 15 residues. CDR3 amino acids: CASSSPGAVNQPQHF. Here the CDR3 DNA reads TGCGCCAGCAGCTCCCCAGGGGCGGTCAATCAGCCCCAGCATTTT.

The chain combines TRBV15 with TRBJ2-3; perhaps TRBD2 as D (5 bases). This CDR3 has 15 residues. Trimming shortened V by 1 base and J by 2 bases, and 10 bases separated the two germline ends. In germline, CDR1 is LNHNV, CDR2 YYDKDF (reference sequence). CDR3 in amino acids: CATSRAGVVTDTQYF. The CDR3 nucleotides are TGTGCCACCAGCAGAGCCGGGGTGGTCACAGATACGCAGTATTTT.

The V gene is TRBV18, the J gene TRBJ2-7; TRBD2 matches 7 bases. V lost 2 bases to trimming and J lost 6 bases; unmatched junction nucleotides: 10. Per the germline V gene, CDR1 is KGHSH and CDR2 is LQKENI. The CDR3 consists of 15 residues. CDR3: CASSPSGAGTREQYF. CDR3 DNA sequence: TGTGCCAGCTCACCATCTGGAGCGGGAACCCGCGAGCAGTACTTC. The entire variable domain, with the rest obtained from reference TRBV18 and TRBJ2-7, is as follows: NAGVMQNPRHLVRRRGQEARLRCSPMKGHSHVYWYRQLPEEGLKFMVYLQKENIIDESGMPKERFSAEFPKEGPSILRIQQVVRGDSAAYFCASSPSGAGTREQYFGPGTRLTVT.